This TCR beta chain was found in a study of shared clonotypes between healthy human individuals (dated by TCRdb to the early 2020s). With respect to the entire study: The cohort included a few men and two women between 18 and 49 years of age. For each donor, CD4 naive and CD4 memory were each given three plates, CD8 naive was given two plates, and CD8 memory was given one plate. To estimate repertoire size and how much clonotype sharing occurs between individuals, the study deeply sequenced the blood TCR repertoires of several healthy adults. To increase sequencing depth and limit assay-specific biases, different laboratories used diverse techniques to prepare libraries and sequence TCR repertoires. Leukapheresis yielded between about 0.8 and 9.5 billion PBMCs per donor. The full study reports these points: Naive subsets generally had larger estimated clonotype richness than memory subsets. The genetic and exposure-history diversity represented was limited by the small number of donors. Sampling was limited to blood, and TCR repertoires in tissue likely differ from TCR repertoires in blood. Clonotypes shared by all four sorted-subset donors showed higher generation probabilities than non-shared clonotypes. Sharing across several donors was observed for about 5% of naive CD4, under 4% of naive CD8, 2% to 2.5% of memory CD4, and about 0.38% of memory CD8 clonotypes. Based on pairwise subsampling, the degree of clonotype sharing among donors was expected to be affected by sequencing depth. Rarefaction of sorted-subset datasets indicated incomplete sequencing despite the large sequencing depth.

CD8 naive samples were obtained by positive selection for CCR7 among CD45RO-negative cells, yielding a CD45RA+CCR7+ population from which TemRA cells were excluded. The donors were healthy, HIV-negative adults who had no recently reported acute infections or vaccinations. Every donor was a Caucasian adult living in Nashville, Tennessee, USA. After blood collection by leukapheresis, PBMCs were isolated using Ficoll-Histopaque density gradient centrifugation and then cryopreserved in the vapor phase of liquid nitrogen. Analytical flow cytometry was used to check the purity and quantity of every magnetically sorted T cell population. From each sorted fraction, genomic DNA was isolated and quantified by UV absorbance on a Nanodrop 2000c. About this clone: There is no known antigen for this receptor. No quality values exist for individual bases; no much larger clone is one base distant. Distinct nucleotide sequences in the sample also encode this CDR3.

Using the deep immunoSEQ assay, TCR CDR3 regions were amplified from genomic DNA by multiplex PCR. Extracted genomic DNA from each cell subset was distributed evenly across all wells of several immunoSEQ 96-well plates, and each plate was treated as a replicate. For sorted subsets, each replicate PCR was loaded with roughly 190 ng genomic DNA, equivalent to 25,000 to 30,000 T cell genomes. Purified libraries were quantified with a Qubit 3.0 fluorometer, sized on a Bioanalyzer 2100, and re-quantified with the KAPA Library Quantification kit. Every immunoSEQ 96-well plate was sequenced on a dedicated single-read 150-cycle Illumina NextSeq 550 flow cell. Concerning the study's data processing: Because the immunoSEQ output included only junctional sequences and no quality scores, the filtering could not be the same as the filtering used for full-length reads. Sequences were annotated with PyIR, a Python wrapper for IgBLAST v1.9, using IMGT germline references to assign V/J genes and CDR3. Reads were removed for weak V/J assignments (E-value above 1e-6), missing CDR3, stop codons, out-of-frame junctions, or ambiguous translated residues. A V3J clonotype was defined by an identical inferred V gene, J gene, and CDR3 amino acid sequence. Percentage overlap between repertoires was calculated by dividing the number of shared unique clonotypes by the size of the smaller repertoire. Richness of each repertoire was evaluated using RTK rarefaction, the Chao1 estimator, and Recon v2.1 estimates of unobserved clonotypes. OLGA was used to compute generation probabilities for all TCRbeta clonotypes that the gDNA method yielded from a handful of donors. As stored in TCRdb, this immuneACCESS dataset retains in-frame rearrangements with V and J assigned. A fraction of the clones does not appear; measured against another copy, unresolved V genes explain less than half of the discrepancy, and the remainder lacks a known reason. V and J calls and clone size are those listed in that table; D and trimming were worked out from the DNA. Present in this sample are roughly 590,000 clones, 95% to 96% of which were seen just once. The ten biggest clones cover around 0.11% of the sample.

The TCR was taken from a woman aged 25 to 39 in good health. Sequencing used naive CD8+ T cells sorted from blood. The cell subset or site label corresponds to: CD45RA+CCR7+.

CDR3 sequence: CSVVGNTEAFF. At the DNA level, the sequence is TGCAGCGTTGTGGGGAACACTGAAGCTTTCTTT. The receptor chain draws on TRBV29-1 and TRBJ1-1; the D segment cannot be called with confidence. The germline V gene supplies CDR1 SQVTM and CDR2 ANQGSEA. The CDR3 has 11 amino acids, counting the end cysteine and phenylalanine. CDR3 DNA is the only sequence kept; it has 33 bases, read in frame from the first base. At the junction V is shortened by 4 bases and J by 1 base, with 4 bases in between.